The entry that follows covers one T cell receptor (beta chain) sequence. The data are from a study of T cells expressing NK-cell markers. A 5'RACE template switching approach incorporating UMIs was used to make TCR beta cDNA. Using the 5' RACE reads, TCRdb records one entry per CDR3 protein without DNA. The table lists around 380,000 distinct CDR3 sequences. This receptor was identified in a woman aged 50 to 65 in good health. Sequencing was carried out using blood T cells: a sorted CD56 or NKG2C T cell subset, CD4+ or CD8+ T cells, or bulk PBMC T cells (not recorded which).

The CDR3: CASSSHLGLGPNTGELFF. This chain links TRBV3-1 with TRBJ2-2. The CDR3 covers 18 residues. Germline loops: CDR1 LGHDT, CDR2 YNNKEL (reference sequence).